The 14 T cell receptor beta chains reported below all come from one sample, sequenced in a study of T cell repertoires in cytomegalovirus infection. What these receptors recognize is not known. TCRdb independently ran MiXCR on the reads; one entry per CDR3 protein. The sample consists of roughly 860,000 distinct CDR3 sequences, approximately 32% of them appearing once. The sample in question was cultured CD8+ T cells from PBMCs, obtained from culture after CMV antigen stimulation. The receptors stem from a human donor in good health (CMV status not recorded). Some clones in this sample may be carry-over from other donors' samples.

The CDR3 nucleotides read TGTGCCAGTAGTGTCAAGGGCGGAGGGACTGAAGCTTTCTTT. As protein: CASSVKGGGTEAFF. The V call is TRBV19, the J call TRBJ1-1; D remains unclear. Germline CDR1 reads LNHDA; CDR2 reads SQIVND (reference sequence). V shed 5 bases and J shed 5 bases, with 15 bases lying between them. The CDR3 spans 14 residues.

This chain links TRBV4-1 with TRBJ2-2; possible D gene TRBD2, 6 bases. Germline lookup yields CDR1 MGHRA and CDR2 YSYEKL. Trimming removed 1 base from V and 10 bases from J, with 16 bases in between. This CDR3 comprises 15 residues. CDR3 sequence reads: CASSQGGGLLKELFF. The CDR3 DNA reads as TGCGCCAGCAGCCAAGGGGGTGGACTACTCAAGGAGCTGTTTTTT.

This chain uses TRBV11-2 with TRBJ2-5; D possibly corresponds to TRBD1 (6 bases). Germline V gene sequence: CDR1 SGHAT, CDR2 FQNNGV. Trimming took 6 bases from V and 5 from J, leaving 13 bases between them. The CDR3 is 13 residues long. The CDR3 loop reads CASRPNRAETQYF. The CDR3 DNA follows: TGTGCCAGCAGGCCCAACAGGGCGGAGACCCAGTACTTC.

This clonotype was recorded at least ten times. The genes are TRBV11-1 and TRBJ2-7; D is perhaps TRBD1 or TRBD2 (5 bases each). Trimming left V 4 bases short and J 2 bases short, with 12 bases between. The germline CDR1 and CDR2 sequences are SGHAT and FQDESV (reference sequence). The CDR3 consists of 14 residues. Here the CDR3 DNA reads TGTGCCAGCAGCTCACGGGACGAAGCCTACGAGCAGTACGTC. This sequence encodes CASSSRDEAYEQYV.

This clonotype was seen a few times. CDR3 sequence: CATSLKPGQGRETQYF. In DNA form, the CDR3 reads TGTGCCACCAGCCTTAAACCGGGACAGGGAAGAGAGACCCAGTACTTC. The V and J genes are TRBV15 and TRBJ2-5; 9 nucleotides match TRBD1. Per germline, CDR1 LNHNV and CDR2 YYDKDF (reference sequence). J gave up 4 bases and V 5 bases, and 11 bases lay outside the gene matches. CDR3 size: 16 residues.

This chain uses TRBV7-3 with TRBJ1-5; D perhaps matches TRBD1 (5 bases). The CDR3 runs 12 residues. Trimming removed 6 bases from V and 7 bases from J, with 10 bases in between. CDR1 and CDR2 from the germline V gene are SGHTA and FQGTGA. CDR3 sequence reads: CASRTETQPQHF. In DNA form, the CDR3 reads TGTGCCAGCAGGACAGAGACCCAGCCCCAGCATTTT.

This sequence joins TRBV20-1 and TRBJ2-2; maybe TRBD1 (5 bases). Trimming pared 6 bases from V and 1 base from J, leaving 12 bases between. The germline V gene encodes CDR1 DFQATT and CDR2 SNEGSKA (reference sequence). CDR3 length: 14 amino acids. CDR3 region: CSAVEDRNTGELFF. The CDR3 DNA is TGCAGTGCCGTCGAAGACAGGAACACCGGGGAGCTGTTTTTT.

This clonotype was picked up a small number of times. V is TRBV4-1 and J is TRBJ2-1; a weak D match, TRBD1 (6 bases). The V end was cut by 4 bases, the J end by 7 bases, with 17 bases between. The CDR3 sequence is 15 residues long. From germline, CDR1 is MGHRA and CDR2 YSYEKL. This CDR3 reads CASSLRQVDGNEQFF. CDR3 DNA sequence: TGCGCCAGCAGCCTTCGACAGGTTGACGGGAATGAGCAGTTCTTC.

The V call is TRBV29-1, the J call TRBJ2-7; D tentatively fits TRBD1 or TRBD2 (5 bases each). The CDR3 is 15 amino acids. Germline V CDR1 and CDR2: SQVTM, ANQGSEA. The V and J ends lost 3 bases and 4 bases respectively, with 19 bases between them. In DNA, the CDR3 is TGCAGCGTTGAGGAACAGGAGGACTTTGGTTACGAGCAGTACTTC. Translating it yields CSVEEQEDFGYEQYF.

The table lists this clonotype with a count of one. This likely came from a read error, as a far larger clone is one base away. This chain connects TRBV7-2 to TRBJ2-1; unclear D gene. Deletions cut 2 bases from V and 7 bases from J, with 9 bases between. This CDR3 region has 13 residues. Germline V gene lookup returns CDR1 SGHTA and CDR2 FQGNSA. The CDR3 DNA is TGTGCCAGCAGCTTAAACCGAAGAAATGAGCAGTTCTTC. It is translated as CASSLNRRNEQFF. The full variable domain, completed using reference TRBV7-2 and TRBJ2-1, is GAGVSQSPSNKVTEKGKDVELRCDPISGHTALYWYRQSLGQGLEFLIYFQGNSAPDKSGLPSDRFSAERTGGSVSTLTIQRTQQEDSAVYLCASSLNRRNEQFFGPGTRLTVL.

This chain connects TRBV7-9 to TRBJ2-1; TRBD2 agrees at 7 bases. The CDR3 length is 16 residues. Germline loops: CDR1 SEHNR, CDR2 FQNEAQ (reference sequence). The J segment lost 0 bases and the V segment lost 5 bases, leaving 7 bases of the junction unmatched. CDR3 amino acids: CASSPYGTNSYNEQFF. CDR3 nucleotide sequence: TGTGCCAGCAGCCCCTACGGGACTAACTCCTACAATGAGCAGTTCTTC.

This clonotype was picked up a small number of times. The CDR3 DNA reads TGTGCCAGCAGTTTAGACAGGCTAGGGTACAATGAGCAGTTCTTC. It translates to CASSLDRLGYNEQFF. This chain connects TRBV27 to TRBJ2-1; possible D gene TRBD1, 6 bases. CDR1 is MNHEY and CDR2 is SMNVEV in the germline V gene (reference sequence). V lost 2 bases and J lost 4, with 12 bases in between. The CDR3 totals 15 residues.

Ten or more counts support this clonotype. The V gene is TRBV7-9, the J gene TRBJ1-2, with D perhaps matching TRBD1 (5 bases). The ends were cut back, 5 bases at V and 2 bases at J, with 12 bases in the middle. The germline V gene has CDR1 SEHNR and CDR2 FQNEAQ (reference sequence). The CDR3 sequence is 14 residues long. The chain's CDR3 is CASSSQGVNYGYTF. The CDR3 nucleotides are TGTGCCAGCAGCAGCCAGGGCGTGAACTATGGCTACACCTTC.

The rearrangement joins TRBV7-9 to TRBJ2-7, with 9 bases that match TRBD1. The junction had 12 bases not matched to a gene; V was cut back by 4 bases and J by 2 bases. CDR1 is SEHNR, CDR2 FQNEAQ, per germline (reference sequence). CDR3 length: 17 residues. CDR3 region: CASSSIIGTGLTYEQYF. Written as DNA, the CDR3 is TGTGCCAGCAGCTCTATAATCGGGACAGGGCTGACCTACGAGCAGTACTTC. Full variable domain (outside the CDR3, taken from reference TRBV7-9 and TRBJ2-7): DTGVSQNPRHKITKRGQNVTFRCDPISEHNRLYWYRQTLGQGPEFLTYFQNEAQLEKSRLLSDRFSAERPKGSFSTLEIQRTEQGDSAMYLCASSSIIGTGLTYEQYFGPGTRLTVT.